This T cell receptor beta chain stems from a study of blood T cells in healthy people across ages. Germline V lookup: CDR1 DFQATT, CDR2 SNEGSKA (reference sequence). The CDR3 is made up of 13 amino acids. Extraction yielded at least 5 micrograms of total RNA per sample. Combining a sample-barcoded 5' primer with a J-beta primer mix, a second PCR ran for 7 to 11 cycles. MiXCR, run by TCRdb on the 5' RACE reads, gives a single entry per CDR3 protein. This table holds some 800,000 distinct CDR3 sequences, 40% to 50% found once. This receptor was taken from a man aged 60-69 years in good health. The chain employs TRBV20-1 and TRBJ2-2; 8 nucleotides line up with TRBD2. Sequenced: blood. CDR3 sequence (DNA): TGCAGGGTTAGCGGGGTCAACACCGGGGAGCTGTTTTTT. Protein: CRVSGVNTGELFF.